The 20 T cell receptor gamma chains below come from one sample, sequenced in a study of gamma-delta T cells after stem cell transplantation. TCRdb reprocessed the RT-PCR reads using CATT. Of about 390 gamma-chain clones detected, 4.3% appear once; the ten largest clones hold 65% to 80%. Material: gamma-delta T cells. The receptor set was obtained from a human donor. It is not recorded whose cells these are; they may come from a transplant donor.

This clone ranks as hyperexpanded. At the DNA level, this CDR3 is encoded by other sequences in the same sample as well. V usage is TRGV9 and J usage is TRGJP. Germline assignment: CDR1 GITISATS and CDR2 ISYDGTV (reference sequence). The CDR3 consists of 16 residues. V lost 0 bases and J lost 4; bases outside the gene matches: 0. The CDR3 loop reads CALWEVQELGKKIKVF. The DNA for the CDR3 is TGTGCCTTGTGGGAGGTGCAAGAGTTGGGCAAAAAAATCAAGGTATTT.

By its share, this clone is hyperexpanded. This sample also contains other DNA sequences that code for the same CDR3. V gene TRGV9 combines with J gene TRGJP1. Germline values: CDR1 GITISATS, CDR2 ISYDGTV (reference sequence). The CDR3 runs 15 residues. V dropped 0 bases and J dropped 1; count of bases not matched to a gene: 2. The CDR3 protein is CALWEVTTTGWFKIF. In DNA form, the CDR3 reads TGTGCCTTGTGGGAGGTGACTACCACTGGTTGGTTCAAGATATTT.

By proportion, this clone is hyperexpanded. Other DNA variants within this sample encode the same CDR3. CDR3 sequence (DNA): TGTGCCTTGTGGGAGGCGTATTATTATAAGAAACTCTTT. Protein product: CALWEAYYYKKLF. The V call is TRGV9, the J call TRGJ1 or TRGJ2. Germline V gene data show CDR1 as GITISATS and CDR2 as ISYDGTV (reference sequence). Trimming cost V 2 bases and J 2 bases; bases outside gene matches: 3. The CDR3 runs to 13 residues.

Worth noting for this clone: A read error may explain this, as a much larger clone is one base away. The identical CDR3 is also encoded by other nucleotide sequences in the sample. The chain couples TRGV9 to TRGJ1 or TRGJ2. The germline V gene has CDR1 GITISATS and CDR2 ISYDGTV (reference sequence). The CDR3 consists of 13 residues. DNA for the CDR3: TGTGCCCTGTGGGAGGTGCAATATTATAAGAAACTCTTT. Translating gives CALWEVQYYKKLF.

In this sample, this clone turned up a few times. The TCRdb protein comes from a much larger clone and disagrees with this DNA's translation at residue 5, likely due to a read error; the protein given here is derived from the DNA. The chain has TRGV9 and TRGJP1. Germline V gene data show CDR1 as GITISATS and CDR2 as ISYDGTV (reference sequence). Trimming took 5 bases from V and 3 from J; bases not matched to a gene: 9. This CDR3 is built from 15 residues. In nucleotides, the CDR3 is TGTGCCTTGTGGGGGGTCAGTGCCACTGGTTGGTTCAAGATATTT. It codes for CALWGVSATGWFKIF.

Comment on this clone: This likely traces to a read error, being one base from a far larger clone. The gene calls are TRGV9 and TRGJ1 or TRGJ2. Germline V gives CDR1 GITISATS, CDR2 ISYDGTV (reference sequence). The CDR3 extends over 9 amino acids. The CDR3 here is CASWEKKLF. The CDR3 DNA reads TGTGCCTCGTGGGAGAAGAAACTCTTT.

As concerns this clone: This likely came from a read error, as a far larger clone is one base away. The sample contains more than one DNA sequence encoding this CDR3. This chain connects TRGV9 to TRGJP. Germline loops: CDR1 GITISATS, CDR2 ISYDGTV (reference sequence). The length of the CDR3 is 18 residues. The trim removed 0 bases at V and 6 bases at J, leaving 8 bases unmatched. Written as DNA, the CDR3 is TGTGCCTTGTGGGAGGTGGTAACAGGAGAGTTGGGCAAAAAAATCAAGGTATTT. Residues: CALWEVVTGELGKKIKVF.

This clone has a handful of counts. The translation of this DNA and the TCRdb protein of a much larger clone differ at residue 7, probably owing to a read error; the protein shown here is translated from the DNA. The V call is TRGV9, the J call TRGJ1 or TRGJ2. From germline, CDR1 is GITISATS and CDR2 ISYDGTV (reference sequence). The length of the CDR3 is 15 residues. The trim removed 0 bases at V and 3 bases at J, leaving 8 bases unmatched. Here the CDR3 reads CALWEVYESYYKKLF. The CDR3 DNA reads TGTGCCTTGTGGGAGGTGTACGAGAGTTATTATAAGAAACTCTTT.

As to this clone: The TCRdb record carries a much larger clone's protein, which differs from this DNA's translation at residue 10; a read error is the likely cause, and the protein listed here is the DNA translation. The V call is TRGV9, the J call TRGJ1 or TRGJ2. The CDR3 is 15 amino acids. After removal of 0 bases from V and 5 bases from J, the junction contained 10 bases not matched to a gene. The germline CDR1 and CDR2 sequences are GITISATS and ISYDGTV (reference sequence). Written as DNA, the CDR3 is TGTGCCTTGTGGGAGGTGCACGAGAGTCATTATAAGAAACTCTTT. Amino acids: CALWEVHESHYKKLF.

This clone was seen more than once but under ten times. TCRdb's protein for this DNA is that of a much larger clone and differs from the translation at residue 13, likely a read error; the protein shown is the DNA translation. The chain links TRGV9 to TRGJ1 or TRGJ2. CDR3 size: 15 residues. Germline V lookup: CDR1 GITISATS, CDR2 ISYDGTV (reference sequence). CDR3: CALWEVHESYYKQLF. CDR3 DNA: TGTGCCTTGTGGGAGGTGCACGAGAGTTATTATAAGCAACTCTTT.

Only a few counts were recorded for this clone. The TCRdb record carries a much larger clone's protein, which differs from this DNA's translation at residue 12; a read error is the likely cause, and the protein listed here is the DNA translation. The chain is built from TRGV9 and TRGJP1. CDR3 size: 15 residues. Germline assignment: CDR1 GITISATS and CDR2 ISYDGTV (reference sequence). CDR3 sequence reads: CALWEVSATGWLKIF. In DNA, the CDR3 is TGTGCCTTGTGGGAGGTCAGTGCCACTGGTTGGCTCAAGATATTT.

This clone is large by share. The rearrangement joins TRGV4 to TRGJ1 or TRGJ2. This CDR3 is 12 amino acids long. V trimming: 8 bases; J trimming: 7 bases; junction bases outside the gene matches: 11. CDR1 EGSTGY and CDR2 YDSYTSSV come from the germline V gene. The CDR3 region has the DNA TGTGCCACCTCACACGACCGGTATAAGAAACTCTTT. It is translated as CATSHDRYKKLF.

In its sample, this clone is large. The chain is built from TRGV9 and TRGJP. The CDR3 totals 15 residues. From germline, CDR1 is GITISATS and CDR2 ISYDGTV (reference sequence). Trimming at V came to 6 bases and at J to 3 bases, leaving 2 bases not matched to a gene. The CDR3 DNA follows: TGTGCCTTGTGGAAGCAAGAGTTGGGCAAAAAAATCAAGGTATTT. Its protein product is CALWKQELGKKIKVF.

This clone counts as large (0.1 to 1%). The chain has TRGV9 and TRGJP. Germline CDR1 is GITISATS and CDR2 is ISYDGTV (reference sequence). This CDR3 is built from 15 residues. The V and J ends lost 2 bases and 5 bases, in that order; junction bases with no gene match: 0. For the CDR3, the DNA is TGTGCCTTGTGGGAGGAAGAGTTGGGCAAAAAAATCAAGGTATTT. As protein: CALWEEELGKKIKVF.

For this clone: It is likely a read error: a sequence one base away is far more abundant. The chain carries TRGV9 and TRGJ1 or TRGJ2. The CDR3 contains 12 residues. Germline V gene lookup returns CDR1 GITISATS and CDR2 ISYDGTV (reference sequence). The CDR3 DNA sequence: TGTGCCTTGTGGGGGGTGGAATATAAGAAACTCTTT. Encoded protein: CALWGVEYKKLF.

By sample fraction, this clone is medium-sized (0.01 to 0.1%). This may stem from a read error, because a much larger clone lies one nucleotide away. The rearrangement links TRGV9 to TRGJ1 or TRGJ2. This CDR3 has 13 amino acids. In germline, CDR1 is GITISATS, CDR2 ISYDGTV (reference sequence). The CDR3 protein is CALWEAIYYKKLF. CDR3 sequence (DNA): TGTGCCTTGTGGGAGGCAATTTATTATAAGAAGCTCTTT.

Regarding this clone: One base away lies a much larger clone, so this may be a sequencing read error. The chain combines TRGV2 with TRGJ1 or TRGJ2. The length of the CDR3 is 13 residues. Germline V gene sequence: CDR1 EGSNGY, CDR2 YDSYNSKV. The CDR3 sequence: CATWGGLGYKKLF. DNA for the CDR3: TGTGCCACCTGGGGCGGGCTGGGTTATAAGAAACTCTTT.

For this clone: A far larger clone is just one base off, so this is likely a read error. The chain links TRGV9 to TRGJP. Germline CDR1 reads GITISATS; CDR2 reads ISYDGTV (reference sequence). This CDR3 comprises 17 residues. The CDR3 protein is CALREVSQELGKKIKVF. In nucleotides, the CDR3 is TGTGCCTTGCGGGAGGTTTCTCAAGAGTTGGGCAAAAAAATCAAGGTATTT.

This clone showed up just a few times. This may be a read error, as it is one base from a much larger clone. Additional DNA sequences in this sample encode the identical CDR3. For the CDR3, the DNA is TGTGCCCTGTGGGAGATACAAGAGTTGGGCAAAAAAATCAAGGTATTT. This translates into CALWEIQELGKKIKVF. This sequence joins TRGV9 and TRGJP. Per the germline V gene, CDR1 is GITISATS and CDR2 is ISYDGTV (reference sequence). This CDR3 has 16 residues.

This clone turned up a few times. This likely reflects a read error, since a far larger clone is one base away. The V and J genes are TRGV9 and TRGJP. This CDR3 has 16 amino acids. Germline lookup yields CDR1 GITISATS and CDR2 ISYDGTV (reference sequence). Germline trimming cut 5 bases from V and 9 bases from J; bases unmatched to any gene: 10. CDR3 sequence (DNA): TGTGCCTTGTGGGGAGCCAAAGGGTTGGGCAAAAAAATCAAGGTATTT. The encoded protein is CALWGAKGLGKKIKVF.